The clone carrying this TCR beta chain was seen a handful of times. This entry comes from a study of blood T cell repertoires in COVID-19. Across the study: Samples of COVID-19 (acute and convalescent) were obtained from the United States, Italy and Spain. T cells, B-cell-depleted T cells, or PBMCs provided the cDNA or gDNA that served as material.

Two negative PCRs, clearance, or symptom resolution characterized the recovered Cohort 3 donors. The CDR3 has 16 amino acids. V was pared by 4 bases and J by 1 base, with 15 bases between. Germline V lookup: CDR1 SGHRS, CDR2 YFSETQ. Original analysis: Estimation of nucleated cell counts relied on the amplification of reference gene primers. Sequencing was performed with immunoSEQ multiplex PCR; in TCRdb, only in-frame clones are kept and a portion is missing. The V and J calls and clone size come from that table; D and trimming were worked out from the DNA. The data contain 250,000 to 350,000 clones, approximately 83% of them singletons.

The rearrangement links TRBV5-1 to TRBJ1-3; possible D gene TRBD1, 5 bases. The source is a young woman who had recovered from COVID-19. The sequenced sample consisted of PBMCs or T cells enriched from blood (not recorded which). The DNA for the CDR3 is TGCGCCAGCAGCGGGGCCGGAGGGGCTTCTGGAAACACCATATATTTT. Translation gives CASSGAGGASGNTIYF.